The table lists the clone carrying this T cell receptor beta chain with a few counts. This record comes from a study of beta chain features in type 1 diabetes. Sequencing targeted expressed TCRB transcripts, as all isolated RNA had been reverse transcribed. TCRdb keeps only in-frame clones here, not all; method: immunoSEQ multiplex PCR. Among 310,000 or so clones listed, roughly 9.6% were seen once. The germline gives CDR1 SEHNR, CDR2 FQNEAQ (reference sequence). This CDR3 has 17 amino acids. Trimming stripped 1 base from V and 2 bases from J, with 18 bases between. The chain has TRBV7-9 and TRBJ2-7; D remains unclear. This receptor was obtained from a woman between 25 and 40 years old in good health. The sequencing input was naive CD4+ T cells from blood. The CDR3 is CASSLVPSTDAAYEQYF. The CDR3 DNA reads TGTGCCAGCAGCTTAGTCCCATCGACTGATGCTGCCTACGAGCAGTACTTC.